A single sample is the source of the 9 T cell receptor beta chains below, sequenced in a study of T cells in Graves' hyperthyroidism and ophthalmopathy. Regions amplified from RNA transcripts were the TCR beta CDR3 regions. TCR CDR3 underwent first-round RT-PCR with the HTBI primer set. A single record per CDR3 protein comes from TCRdb applying MiXCR to the multiplex PCR reads. The table includes 550,000 to 700,000 distinct CDR3 sequences, roughly 15% detected once. Sequencing input: blood. The source is a woman aged 40 to 50 with Graves' ophthalmopathy.

This clonotype was found many times. The V and J genes are TRBV20-1 and TRBJ2-7, with D perhaps TRBD1 or TRBD2 (5 bases each). The ends were cut back, 0 bases at V and 2 bases at J, with 14 bases in the middle. Germline V CDR1 and CDR2: DFQATT, SNEGSKA (reference sequence). The CDR3 runs to 15 residues. The CDR3 sequence: CSARDREGPAYEQYF. The CDR3 nucleotides read TGCAGTGCTAGAGATCGAGAGGGGCCGGCCTACGAGCAGTACTTC.

At least ten counts were recorded for this clonotype. The rearrangement links TRBV12-3 or TRBV12-4 to TRBJ2-7; 7 bases are a match to TRBD2. After removal of 3 bases from V and 2 bases from J, the junction contained 4 bases not matched to a gene. CDR3 length: 14 amino acids. Here the CDR3 reads CASSFRGVTYEQYF. The DNA of the CDR3 is TGTGCCAGCAGTTTTCGGGGGGTAACCTACGAGCAGTACTTC.

The chain couples TRBV6-2 or TRBV6-3 to TRBJ1-1; 7 nucleotides align to TRBD1. This CDR3 contains 15 residues. J was trimmed by 0 bases and V by 6 bases; bases with no gene match: 7. The germline V gene encodes CDR1 MNHEY and CDR2 SVGEGT. CDR3 nucleotides: TGTGCCAGCAGGGCCAGGGACAGCATGAACACTGAAGCTTTCTTT. It translates to CASRARDSMNTEAFF.

This clonotype was detected only a few times. V usage is TRBV9 and J usage is TRBJ2-2, with D perhaps given as TRBD1 or TRBD2 (5 bases each). V lost 2 bases and J 7 bases, leaving 15 bases between the germline ends. The length of the CDR3 is 15 residues. CDR1 is SGDLS and CDR2 is YYNGEE in the germline V gene. The CDR3 reads CASSVRSDGGGELFF. CDR3 in DNA: TGTGCCAGCAGCGTTCGATCGGATGGGGGCGGGGAGCTGTTTTTT.

There are many counts of this clonotype. The chain joins TRBV28 to TRBJ2-5; 8 bases map to TRBD1. Losses at the gene ends were 4 bases for V and 5 bases for J; bases not matched to a gene: 9. Germline V gene sequence: CDR1 MDHEN, CDR2 SYDVKM. This CDR3 has 15 amino acids. The CDR3 spells CASSSQGDDGETQYF. The CDR3 bases are TGTGCCAGCAGTTCACAGGGGGATGATGGGGAGACCCAGTACTTC.

This clonotype was counted many times. This sequence joins TRBV7-9 and TRBJ1-1, with 8 bases matching TRBD1. With 5 bases clipped from V and 5 bases from J, the junction kept 10 bases outside the gene matches. The CDR3 runs 15 residues. From germline, CDR1 is SEHNR and CDR2 FQNEAQ (reference sequence). The CDR3, as DNA: TGTGCCAGCAGCCTAACAGGGGGAGCGGGTACTGAAGCTTTCTTT. It translates to CASSLTGGAGTEAFF.

This clonotype has a count of ten or more. The chain combines TRBV6-5 with TRBJ2-7; D gene unclear. This CDR3 contains 15 residues. Trimming removed 2 bases from V and 4 bases from J, with 15 bases in between. Germline loops: CDR1 MNHEY, CDR2 SVGAGI. The CDR3 region has the DNA TGTGCCAGCAGTTACGATGGTGACCTACTATACGAGCAGTACTTC. Translation gives CASSYDGDLLYEQYF.

At least ten counts were recorded for this clonotype. J is TRBJ1-6 and V is TRBV6-1; TRBD1 agrees at 9 bases. CDR1 is MNHNS and CDR2 is SASEGT in the germline V gene. This CDR3 has 15 amino acids. J lost 6 bases, V lost 5 bases, and 5 bases had no gene match. In DNA, the CDR3 is TGTGCCAGCAGTCGGGGACAGGGTCCTAATTCACCCCTCCACTTT. It encodes CASSRGQGPNSPLHF.

The sample holds many counts of this clonotype. The V gene is TRBV7-9, the J gene TRBJ1-1; 8 bases map to TRBD1. Germline CDR1 and CDR2: SEHNR and FQNEAQ (reference sequence). The CDR3 contains 15 residues. V lost 4 bases to trimming and J lost 1 base; unmatched junction nucleotides: 5. CDR3 loop: CASSSGQGANTEAFF. Here the CDR3 DNA reads TGTGCCAGCAGCTCTGGACAGGGAGCGAACACTGAAGCTTTCTTT.